Following are 9 T cell receptor beta chains from one sample sequenced in a study of siplizumab effects on memory and regulatory T cells. TCRdb keeps only in-frame clones here, not all; method: immunoSEQ multiplex PCR. Among about 110,000 clones listed, about nine tenths were seen once. Specimen: CD4+ T cells sorted from blood. Receptors were obtained from a human donor in good health.

V usage is TRBV2 and J usage is TRBJ2-7; no definite D call. The CDR3 has 13 residues. Per the germline V gene, CDR1 is SNHLY and CDR2 is FYNNEI. V lost 7 bases and J 3 bases, leaving 13 bases between the germline ends. DNA of the CDR3: TGTGCCAGCATTAACGGTTATAGCTACGAGCAGTACTTC. It is translated as CASINGYSYEQYF.

The chain joins TRBV5-5 to TRBJ1-6, with TRBD1 matching 7 bases. V was clipped by 0 bases and J by 1 base; unmatched bases: 4. The CDR3 runs to 17 residues. Per the germline V gene, CDR1 is SGHKS and CDR2 is YYEKEE (reference sequence). CDR3 loop: CASSLVSGGSYNSPLHF. CDR3 nucleotide sequence: TGTGCCAGCAGCTTGGTGTCAGGGGGATCCTATAATTCACCCCTCCACTTT.

The CDR3 DNA reads as TGTGCCAGCAGTTACAGGCAAACGACAAATTCACCCCTCCACTTT. Its translation: CASSYRQTTNSPLHF. This chain joins TRBV6-5 and TRBJ1-6; D remains unclear. CDR3 length equals 15 residues. The V gene lost 2 bases and the J gene lost 7 bases, with 12 bases spanning the gap. Germline assignment: CDR1 MNHEY and CDR2 SVGAGI.

The rearrangement joins TRBV6-6 to TRBJ2-4; D gene unclear. Trimming took 2 bases from V and 5 from J, leaving 7 bases between them. Germline loops: CDR1 MNHNY, CDR2 SVGAGI (reference sequence). The CDR3 sequence is 13 residues long. CDR3 DNA sequence: TGTGCCAGCAGTTACCTCACAGAAAACATTCAGTACTTC. This gives the protein CASSYLTENIQYF.

The chain couples TRBV5-1 to TRBJ1-5; perhaps TRBD1 as D (5 bases). The CDR3 extends over 15 amino acids. Germline V gene data show CDR1 as SGHRS and CDR2 as YFSETQ. V lost 0 bases and J lost 4, with 11 bases in between. Here the CDR3 DNA reads TGCGCCAGCAGCTTGGGGGACGGGAGAAATCAGCCCCAGCATTTT. Its translation is CASSLGDGRNQPQHF.

The chain uses TRBV27 and TRBJ2-7, with 9 bases aligning to TRBD1. J was trimmed by 4 bases and V by 2 bases; bases with no gene match: 6. The germline gives CDR1 MNHEY, CDR2 SMNVEV (reference sequence). CDR3 length equals 15 residues. The DNA of the CDR3 is TGTGCCAGCAGTTTAGGCGGGACAGGGACTTACGAGCAGTACTTC. It is translated as CASSLGGTGTYEQYF.

This clone appeared once. The chain links TRBV5-1 to TRBJ1-1, with a weak D call TRBD1 (5 bases). The CDR3 spans 15 residues. Deletions cut 4 bases from V and 2 bases from J, with 15 bases between. Germline V gives CDR1 SGHRS, CDR2 YFSETQ. This chain's CDR3 is CASSNGAPINTEAFF. The DNA for the CDR3 is TGCGCCAGCAGCAACGGGGCACCTATAAACACTGAAGCTTTCTTT.

In its sample, this clone was seen a few times. This chain connects TRBV15 to TRBJ1-1; D is unresolved. The CDR3 sequence is 14 residues long. Germline lookup yields CDR1 LNHNV and CDR2 YYDKDF (reference sequence). Trimming removed 0 bases at V and 5 bases at J, with 10 bases between. CDR3: CATSRDQSRTEAFF. The CDR3, as DNA: TGTGCCACCAGCAGAGATCAAAGTCGGACTGAAGCTTTCTTT.

Only a few counts were recorded for this clone. The J gene is TRBJ1-2, the V gene TRBV28; 10 bases align to TRBD1. The germline V gene has CDR1 MDHEN and CDR2 SYDVKM. The J segment lost 4 bases and the V segment lost 4 bases, leaving 3 bases of the junction unmatched. This CDR3 region has 14 residues. The CDR3 reads CASSWGQGSYGYTF. CDR3 coding DNA: TGTGCCAGCAGTTGGGGACAGGGGAGCTATGGCTACACCTTC.